The next 24 T cell receptor beta chains were all read from a single sample in a study of beta chain features in type 1 diabetes. Findings of the study overall: There was a moderate but significant shortening of TCRB CDR3s in all four CD4+ subsets of Type 1 diabetes patients.

Their antigen targets remain unknown. What was sequenced were expressed TCRB transcripts, since all of the isolated RNA had been reverse transcribed. Sequencing used immunoSEQ multiplex PCR; TCRdb keeps in-frame clones, though not all of them. The repertoire includes more than 300,000 clones, around 9.6% of them detected once, and about 0.64% sits in the top ten. The sample consisted of central memory CD4+ T cells from blood. The receptors stem from a man younger than 40 with type 1 diabetes.

The chain employs TRBV28 and TRBJ1-3; D remains unclear. CDR3 length equals 13 residues. Germline CDR1 reads MDHEN; CDR2 reads SYDVKM. V lost 8 bases and J 7 bases, leaving 15 bases between the germline ends. The CDR3 loop is CASRPVGMNTIYF. In nucleotides, the CDR3 is TGTGCCAGCCGACCCGTAGGAATGAACACCATATATTTT.

The chain is built from TRBV7-9 and TRBJ2-3, with 7 positions matching TRBD1. The trim removed 3 bases at V and 4 bases at J, leaving 10 bases unmatched. The CDR3 contains 16 residues. Germline lookup yields CDR1 SEHNR and CDR2 FQNEAQ (reference sequence). The CDR3 region has the DNA TGTGCCAGCAGCTTCCCCCCAGGGGGAAGATCAGATACGCAGTATTTT. Its protein product is CASSFPPGGRSDTQYF.

This clone was detected only a few times. The chain has TRBV28 and TRBJ2-1; 13 nucleotides agree with TRBD2. The CDR3 extends over 13 amino acids. After removal of 6 bases from V and 10 bases from J, the junction contained 3 bases not matched to a gene. The germline CDR1 and CDR2 sequences are MDHEN and SYDVKM. CDR3 nucleotides: TGTGCCAGCAGAGGGACTAGCGGGGTGGAGCAGTTCTTC. This codes for CASRGTSGVEQFF.

In its sample, this clone was seen a few times. CDR3 in DNA: TGTGCCAGCAGCTTGGCGGGGCAGAGCGTTCGAGCTTTCTTT. Its protein is CASSLAGQSVRAFF. V usage is TRBV5-4 and J usage is TRBJ1-1; a possible D gene is TRBD1 (5 bases). Germline lookup yields CDR1 SGHNT and CDR2 YYREEE (reference sequence). There are 14 residues in the CDR3. Trimming took 0 bases from V and 10 from J, leaving 16 bases between them.

The V and J genes are TRBV6-1 and TRBJ2-7; D is uncertain. The germline V gene encodes CDR1 MNHNS and CDR2 SASEGT. CDR3 length: 19 residues. The V and J ends lost 2 bases and 0 bases respectively, with 23 bases between them. The CDR3 is CASSETPGRRIAHSYEQYF. Here the CDR3 DNA reads TGTGCCAGCAGTGAAACCCCAGGCCGTCGAATAGCCCACTCCTACGAGCAGTACTTC.

The rearrangement uses TRBV7-2 and TRBJ2-7, with 7 bases aligning to TRBD2. Germline V gene sequence: CDR1 SGHTA, CDR2 FQGNSA. The CDR3 totals 14 residues. V lost 4 bases, J lost 2 bases, and 5 bases stayed unmatched. The CDR3 loop is CASSSQRGPYEQYF. CDR3 coding DNA: TGTGCCAGCAGCTCACAGCGGGGACCCTACGAGCAGTACTTC.

This clone was detected only a few times. The V call is TRBV5-1, the J call TRBJ2-7, with a possible D match to TRBD1 (5 bases). In germline, CDR1 is SGHRS, CDR2 YFSETQ. Trimming pared 0 bases from V and 0 bases from J, leaving 10 bases between. This CDR3 contains 15 residues. The CDR3: CASSLGSGNSYEQYF. In DNA, the CDR3 is TGCGCCAGCAGCTTGGGTTCAGGGAACTCCTACGAGCAGTACTTC. Full variable domain (remainder filled in from reference TRBV5-1 and TRBJ2-7): KAGVTQTPRYLIKTRGQQVTLSCSPISGHRSVSWYQQTPGQGLQFLFEYFSETQRNKGNFPGRFSGRQFSNSRSEMNVSTLELGDSALYLCASSLGSGNSYEQYFGPGTRLTVT.

In its sample, this clone was seen a few times. This chain joins TRBV29-1 and TRBJ1-1; TRBD1 aligns across 7 bases. Trimming took 8 bases from V and 0 from J; bases not matched to a gene: 12. The CDR3 runs 15 residues. Germline loops: CDR1 SQVTM, CDR2 ANQGSEA. CDR3 nucleotide sequence: TGCAGCATCCCCGGGACAGACTTCTTGAACACTGAAGCTTTCTTT. Protein sequence: CSIPGTDFLNTEAFF.

This clone was counted only a few times. The chain uses TRBV2 and TRBJ2-7, with 7 bases matching TRBD1. Germline V gene data show CDR1 as SNHLY and CDR2 as FYNNEI. After removal of 6 bases from V and 0 bases from J, the junction contained 8 bases not matched to a gene. CDR3 length: 15 amino acids. The CDR3 spells CASRVRDRDSYEQYF. CDR3 nucleotide sequence: TGTGCCAGCAGAGTCCGGGACAGAGACTCCTACGAGCAGTACTTC. The entire variable domain, with the rest obtained from reference TRBV2 and TRBJ2-7, is as follows: EPEVTQTPSHQVTQMGQEVILRCVPISNHLYFYWYRQILGQKVEFLVSFYNNEISEKSEIFDDQFSVERPDGSNFTLKIRSTKLEDSAMYFCASRVRDRDSYEQYFGPGTRLTVT.

A word on this clone: At the DNA level, this CDR3 is encoded by other sequences in the same sample as well. This chain uses TRBV9 with TRBJ2-7; TRBD2 aligns across 13 bases. J was trimmed by 7 bases and V by 2 bases; bases with no gene match: 12. The CDR3 contains 17 residues. Germline CDR1 and CDR2: SGDLS and YYNGEE. The CDR3 spells CASSVSGTSGAGGEQYF. CDR3 nucleotide sequence: TGTGCCAGCAGCGTTTCCGGGACTAGCGGGGCCGGGGGAGAGCAGTACTTC.

The V gene is TRBV5-4, the J gene TRBJ2-1; TRBD2 agrees at 10 bases. The CDR3 is 15 residues long. Trimming cost V 4 bases and J 5 bases; bases outside gene matches: 6. From germline, CDR1 is SGHNT and CDR2 YYREEE (reference sequence). CDR3 sequence: CASSHRTSGDNEQFF. The CDR3 DNA is TGTGCCAGCAGCCATAGGACTAGCGGAGACAATGAGCAGTTCTTC. The full variable domain, its missing parts supplied by reference TRBV5-4 and TRBJ2-1, is ETGVTQSPTHLIKTRGQQVTLRCSSQSGHNTVSWYQQALGQGPQFIFQYYREEENGRGNFPPRFSGLQFPNYSSELNVNALELDDSALYLCASSHRTSGDNEQFFGPGTRLTVL.

The J gene is TRBJ2-5, the V gene TRBV27, with 7 positions matching TRBD1. The closer fit of TRBJ2-7 to the DNA end suggests the J call may be wrong. CDR3 length: 14 residues. Germline V CDR1 and CDR2: MNHEY, SMNVEV (reference sequence). CDR3 nucleotides: TGTGCCAGCAGTTTAAGGACAGGACCCTACGAGCAGTACTTC. Encoded protein: CASSLRTGPYEQYF.

This rearrangement joins TRBV19 to TRBJ2-7; TRBD2 matches at 13 bases. Per the germline V gene, CDR1 is LNHDA and CDR2 is SQIVND (reference sequence). V lost 9 bases and J lost 2; bases outside the gene matches: 4. The CDR3 is made up of 14 amino acids. This CDR3 reads CARTSGRWTYEQYF. CDR3 sequence (DNA): TGTGCCAGGACTAGCGGGAGGTGGACCTACGAGCAGTACTTC.

This chain joins TRBV7-8 and TRBJ2-1; D ambiguous. V lost 5 bases and J 0 bases, leaving 5 bases between the germline ends. The CDR3 consists of 13 residues. Germline loops: CDR1 SGHVS, CDR2 FQNEAQ. Written as DNA, the CDR3 is TGTGCCAGCAGCCCTGGCTCCTACAATGAGCAGTTCTTC. As protein: CASSPGSYNEQFF.

CDR3 residues: CATRRTDSMNTEAFF. In nucleotides, the CDR3 is TGTGCCACCCGAAGAACCGACAGCATGAACACTGAAGCTTTCTTT. V is TRBV6-5 and J is TRBJ1-1; maybe TRBD1 (5 bases). V was cut by 10 bases and J by 0 bases, with 18 bases left in between. Germline CDR1 is MNHEY and CDR2 is SVGAGI. The CDR3 contains 15 residues.

This clone has more than one count but fewer than ten. The chain joins TRBV7-2 to TRBJ1-2; D is unclear. The germline gives CDR1 SGHTA, CDR2 FQGNSA. The length of the CDR3 is 16 residues. Trimming removed 5 bases at V and 8 bases at J, with 24 bases between. The CDR3 coding sequence is TGTGCCAGCAGCCAAGAGATAGTCGGAGGAGTGGGGGGCTACACCTTC. Protein product: CASSQEIVGGVGGYTF.

This clone was counted a few times. This rearrangement joins TRBV6-6 to TRBJ1-2; 8 bases align to TRBD1. Trimming removed 5 bases from V and 2 bases from J; junction bases left unmatched: 7. This CDR3 contains 15 residues. CDR1 is MNHNY and CDR2 is SVGAGI in the germline V gene (reference sequence). The CDR3 DNA sequence: TGTGCCAGCAGTCGCCGGGACAGGCGGAACTATGGCTACACCTTC. Protein sequence: CASSRRDRRNYGYTF.

This clone was picked up a small number of times. J is TRBJ2-7 and V is TRBV28; 8 nucleotides agree with TRBD1. CDR1 and CDR2 from the germline V gene are MDHEN and SYDVKM. Trimming removed 5 bases from V and 5 bases from J; junction bases left unmatched: 5. The CDR3 spans 13 residues. The CDR3 loop reads CASSRRQGNEQYF. The CDR3 bases are TGTGCCAGCAGTCGGCGACAGGGGAACGAGCAGTACTTC.

The chain has TRBV9 and TRBJ2-3, with D perhaps being TRBD1 or TRBD2 (5 bases each). The germline CDR1 and CDR2 sequences are SGDLS and YYNGEE. Trimming removed 4 bases at V and 0 bases at J, with 15 bases between. The CDR3 is 16 amino acids. For the CDR3, the DNA is TGTGCCAGCAGCCATCGGGACGGGTCTAGCACAGATACGCAGTATTTT. Its protein product is CASSHRDGSSTDTQYF.

The sample holds a few counts of this clone. The rearrangement joins TRBV7-3 to TRBJ1-1; tentatively, D is TRBD1 (5 bases). Per the germline V gene, CDR1 is SGHTA and CDR2 is FQGTGA. V lost 5 bases and J lost 8, with 15 bases in between. The CDR3 covers 13 residues. The CDR3 DNA sequence: TGTGCCAGCAGCCTTCGGGGGGGTAAGGAAGCTTTCTTT. Residues: CASSLRGGKEAFF.

There are many counts of this clone. The gene calls are TRBV14 and TRBJ2-1; 16 bases align to TRBD2. The CDR3 length is 19 residues. The V gene end was trimmed by 0 bases and the J gene end by 7 bases; junction bases not matched to a gene: 9. The germline gives CDR1 SGHDN, CDR2 FVKESK. CDR3 sequence reads: CASSQDAGLAGGFGNEQFF. The CDR3 region has the DNA TGTGCCAGCAGCCAAGATGCGGGACTAGCGGGAGGGTTCGGAAATGAGCAGTTCTTC.

CDR3 sequence: CASVGGGSTDTQYF. CDR3 nucleotides: TGTGCCAGTGTCGGAGGGGGGAGCACAGATACGCAGTATTTT. The gene calls are TRBV5-4 and TRBJ2-3, with D possibly called TRBD1 or TRBD2 (6 bases each). CDR1 and CDR2 from the germline V gene are SGHNT and YYREEE (reference sequence). The CDR3 sequence is 14 residues long. Trimming took off 8 bases at V and 0 bases at J, with 13 bases between the two ends.

This clone was observed a few times. This chain uses TRBV9 with TRBJ2-5, with 7 bases aligning to TRBD2. The CDR3 runs 17 residues. V shed 0 bases, J shed 5 bases, and the junction held 13 bases outside the gene matches. Germline V gene lookup returns CDR1 SGDLS and CDR2 YYNGEE. The DNA for the CDR3 is TGTGCCAGCAGCGTAGCTATCCGGGGGGAGGGTGTCGAGACCCAGTACTTC. This codes for CASSVAIRGEGVETQYF.

This sequence joins TRBV4-2 and TRBJ2-1; 11 nucleotides line up with TRBD2. There are 16 residues in the CDR3. Looked up from germline, CDR1 is LGHNA and CDR2 is YNFKEQ. Trimming cost V 1 base and J 3 bases; bases outside gene matches: 2. The CDR3 DNA follows: TGTGCCAGCAGCCAAGGGACTAGCGGGTACTACAATGAGCAGTTCTTC. Amino acid sequence: CASSQGTSGYYNEQFF.